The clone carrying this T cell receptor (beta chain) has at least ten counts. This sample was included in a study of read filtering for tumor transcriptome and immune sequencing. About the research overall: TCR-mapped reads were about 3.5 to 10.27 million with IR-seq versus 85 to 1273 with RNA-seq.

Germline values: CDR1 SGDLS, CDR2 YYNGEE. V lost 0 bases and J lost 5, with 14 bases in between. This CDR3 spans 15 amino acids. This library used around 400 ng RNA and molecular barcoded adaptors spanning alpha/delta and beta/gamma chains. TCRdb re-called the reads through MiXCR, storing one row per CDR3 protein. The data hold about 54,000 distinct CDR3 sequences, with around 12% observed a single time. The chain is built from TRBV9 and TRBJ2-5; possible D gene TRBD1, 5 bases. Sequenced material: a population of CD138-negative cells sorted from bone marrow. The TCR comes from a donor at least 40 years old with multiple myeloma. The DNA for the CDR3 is TGTGCCAGCAGCGTAGACTTAAGGGGTGCGGAGACCCAGTACTTC. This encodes CASSVDLRGAETQYF.